This paragraph reports one TCR beta chain. Its antigen is not identified. The sample originates from a study of STAT5B mutations in CD4+ large granular lymphocyte leukemia. Study-level points and caveats: Patient CD4-sorted repertoires stayed more clonal than healthy ones after leukemic-clone removal.

Buffy coats from healthy blood donors served as controls. Some clones are missing from TCRdb's copy, which holds only in-frame ones; the method was immunoSEQ multiplex PCR. The sample contains roughly 36,000 clones, less than 70% of which appear only once. Sequences were obtained from CD4+ T cells from blood buffy coats. This clonotype originated in a human donor in good health.

CDR3 in DNA: TGTGCCAGCTCACCCGGGCTAGCGGGGACTTACGAGCAGTACTTC. This translates into CASSPGLAGTYEQYF. The chain recombines TRBV18 with TRBJ2-7; TRBD2 agrees at 9 bases. Trimming at V came to 3 bases and at J to 4 bases, leaving 7 bases not matched to a gene. This CDR3 region has 15 residues. From germline, CDR1 is KGHSH and CDR2 LQKENI.